This T cell receptor (beta chain) is drawn from a study of T-cell reconstitution after alpha-beta-depleted transplantation in children (dated by TCRdb to between 2015 and 2016). Regarding the research as a whole: Using TCR repertoire profiling, the study quantitatively followed how T-cell immune reconstitution unfolded in children after TCRalphabeta/CD19-depleted allogeneic hematopoietic cell transplantation.

The protocol used for the library was PCR. The reads were generated on an Illumina HiSeq 2500. TCR library preparation used molecular barcoding, with unique molecular identifiers applied to normalize quantification of the TCRbeta repertoire. The public reads were quality trimmed at Q25 with fastp and then assembled into clones with MiXCR by TCRdb, keeping productive beta chains. Each record represents a unique CDR3 protein, reported with the most common genes and DNA among its rows. This sample lists under 250,000 distinct CDR3 sequences; about 24% were detected once. Jointly, the top ten make up 4.8% of the sample. Summary of the overall study and its limitations: In some patients, high TCRbeta diversity at day 60 was attributed to recipient T cells and intrathymic progenitors that had survived conditioning. The apparently early alphabetaT-cell count recovery about two months after transplant was reportedly dependent on only several hundred rapidly expanded clones derived from non-depleted graft cells. The frequencies of hyperexpanded clones fell over the following months, and after one year, T-cell counts and TCRbeta diversity were mostly attributed to newly produced T cells.

This clonotype has a handful of counts. Its antigen remains unidentified. Base-call qualities are not available, and no considerably larger clone is one nucleotide away. The CDR3 measures 17 amino acids from cysteine to phenylalanine. This entry keeps only the CDR3 DNA: 51 bases, framed from base 1. Compared with germline, V lacks 1 base and J lacks 8 bases; bases without a gene match: 14. The germline V gene encodes CDR1 SGHDT and CDR2 YYEEEE. In the paper's terms, the treatment or condition label means: allogeneic hematopoietic cell transplantation with graft depleted of TCRalphabeta T cells and CD19 B cells. TCRalphabeta/CD19-depleted allogeneic hematopoietic cell grafts were given to the transplant recipients, all of whom were children.

Sequencing was performed on PBMCs, mostly from graft donor cells, taken 360 days after TCRalphabeta/CD19-depleted stem cell transplant. The clonotype was recovered from a female patient aged 2-9 years who had a stem cell transplant for congenital amegakaryocytic thrombocytopenia, so the T cells may come from the graft donor. The receptor chain draws on TRBV5-6 and TRBJ2-1, with TRBD2 matching 8 junction bases. The encoded CDR3 is CASSLYSTGRALYEQFF. The DNA sequence is TGTGCCAGCAGCTTGTATTCGACCGGGAGGGCCCTCTATGAGCAGTTCTTC.